The clone carrying this T cell receptor beta chain was seen more than once but under ten times. Its antigen is unidentified. V dropped 5 bases and J dropped 11 bases, with 19 bases sitting between them. Germline V gene data show CDR1 as SGHRS and CDR2 as YFSETQ. The CDR3 is 13 residues long. This record comes from a study of blood T cells in healthy people across ages. Notes on the study in general: Getting older went along with TCR beta diversity per million T cells dropping roughly linearly. Across samples, TCR beta diversity tracked strongly with naive T cell percentage.

Collection of roughly 9.8 milliliters of peripheral blood was performed for each donor. RNA extraction gave at least 5.5 micrograms of total RNA per sample. Alongside a J-beta primer mix, a sample-barcoded 5' primer served in a second PCR lasting roughly 7 to 11 cycles. TCRdb analysed the 5' RACE reads with MiXCR anew, one entry per CDR3 protein. The table lists about 590,000 distinct CDR3 sequences, about 30% of them singletons. The chain uses TRBV5-1 and TRBJ2-5; D gene ambiguous. Input material: blood. This TCR was sampled from an elderly woman in good health. CDR3 sequence: CASRRQEYNGQYF. Written as DNA, the CDR3 is TGCGCCAGCAGGAGGCAGGAATACAATGGGCAGTACTTC.